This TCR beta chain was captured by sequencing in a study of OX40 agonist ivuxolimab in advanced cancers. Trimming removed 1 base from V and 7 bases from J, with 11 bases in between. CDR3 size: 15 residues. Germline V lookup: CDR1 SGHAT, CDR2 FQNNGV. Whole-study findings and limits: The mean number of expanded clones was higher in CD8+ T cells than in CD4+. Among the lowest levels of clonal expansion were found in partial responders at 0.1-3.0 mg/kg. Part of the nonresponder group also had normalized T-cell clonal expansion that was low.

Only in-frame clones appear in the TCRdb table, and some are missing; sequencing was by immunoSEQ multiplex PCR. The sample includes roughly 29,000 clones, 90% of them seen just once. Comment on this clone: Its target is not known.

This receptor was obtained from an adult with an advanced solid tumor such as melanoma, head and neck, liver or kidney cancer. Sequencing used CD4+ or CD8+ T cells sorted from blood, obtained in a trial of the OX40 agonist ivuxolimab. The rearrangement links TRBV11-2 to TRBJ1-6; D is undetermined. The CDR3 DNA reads TGTGCCAGCAGCTTAGGTTTGGGCCGGAATTCACCCCTCCACTTT. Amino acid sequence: CASSLGLGRNSPLHF.